Following are 2 T cell receptor beta chains from one sample sequenced in a study of PD-L1 blockade in urothelial cancer. The time point: pretreatment peripheral blood. Assay: immunoSEQ multiplex PCR; the TCRdb copy retains only in-frame clones and omits some. The sample contains about 50,000 clones, 86% of which appear only once. The sample in question was PBMCs, obtained around atezolizumab (anti-PD-L1) treatment. The receptors were gathered from a man between 60 and 70 years old with urothelial cancer.

The rearrangement joins TRBV5-4 to TRBJ1-2, with a weak D call TRBD1 (5 bases). Germline CDR1 reads SGHNT; CDR2 reads YYREEE (reference sequence). The CDR3 loop spans 14 amino acids. The germline V and J ends were trimmed by 3 bases and 7 bases, with 16 bases remaining between them. CDR3 sequence: CASSSQVLISGYTF. In DNA form, the CDR3 reads TGTGCCAGCAGCTCACAGGTGTTAATTAGTGGCTACACCTTC.

The CDR3 reads CASSAIGRTGELFF. The CDR3 DNA is TGCGCCAGCAGTGCGATAGGGAGGACCGGGGAGCTGTTTTTT. This chain joins TRBV10-1 and TRBJ2-2; tentative D call: TRBD2 (6 bases). The CDR3 sequence is 14 residues long. The V and J ends lost 4 bases and 5 bases respectively, with 11 bases between them. CDR1 is WNHNN and CDR2 is SYGVQD in the germline V gene (reference sequence).